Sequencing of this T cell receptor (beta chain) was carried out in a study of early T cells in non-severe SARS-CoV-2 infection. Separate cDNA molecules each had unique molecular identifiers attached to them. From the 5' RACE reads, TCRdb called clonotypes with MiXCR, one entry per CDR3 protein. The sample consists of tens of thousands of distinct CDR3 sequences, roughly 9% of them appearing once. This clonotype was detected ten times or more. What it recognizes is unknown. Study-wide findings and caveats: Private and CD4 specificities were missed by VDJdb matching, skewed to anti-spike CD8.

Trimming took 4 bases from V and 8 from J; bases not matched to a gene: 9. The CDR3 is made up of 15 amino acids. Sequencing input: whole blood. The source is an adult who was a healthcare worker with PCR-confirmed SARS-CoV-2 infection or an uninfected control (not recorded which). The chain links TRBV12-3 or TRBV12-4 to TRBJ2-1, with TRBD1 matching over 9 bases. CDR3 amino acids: CASSWTGEVDDEQFF. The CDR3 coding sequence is TGTGCCAGCAGTTGGACAGGGGAAGTGGACGATGAGCAGTTCTTC.